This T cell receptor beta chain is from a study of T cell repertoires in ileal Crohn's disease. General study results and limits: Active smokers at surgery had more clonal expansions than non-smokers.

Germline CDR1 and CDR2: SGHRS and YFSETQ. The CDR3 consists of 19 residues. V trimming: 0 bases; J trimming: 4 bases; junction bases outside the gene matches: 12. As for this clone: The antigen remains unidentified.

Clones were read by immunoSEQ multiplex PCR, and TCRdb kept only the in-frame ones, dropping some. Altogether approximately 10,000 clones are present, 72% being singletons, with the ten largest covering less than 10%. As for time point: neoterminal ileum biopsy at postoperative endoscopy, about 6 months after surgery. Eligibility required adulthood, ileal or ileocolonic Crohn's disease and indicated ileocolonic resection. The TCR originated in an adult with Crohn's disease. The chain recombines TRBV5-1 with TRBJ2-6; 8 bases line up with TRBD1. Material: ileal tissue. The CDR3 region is CASSLDPGAGGAGANVLTF. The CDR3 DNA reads TGCGCCAGCAGCTTGGATCCGGGGGCAGGGGGCGCCGGGGCCAACGTCCTGACTTTC.